The 20 T cell receptor beta chains below all came from one sample that was sequenced in a study of CXCR3-negative and CXCR3-positive naive CD8 T cells. The study made its TRB cDNA libraries by 5' RACE, adding UMI labels. Reanalyzing the 5' RACE reads, TCRdb keeps one entry per CDR3 protein, without DNA. Its table lists 150,000 to 180,000 distinct CDR3 sequences. These receptors lack a known antigen. Study-level results: CXCR3-expressing naive cells carried TRB CDR3s more hydrophobic than those of CXCR3-negative naive cells.

Material: naive CXCR3+ CD8+ T cells from blood. Subset in this sample: CD45RO-CCR7+CD27+CD95- naive CD8+ T cells expressing CXCR3 (TNR3+). The origin of the receptors is a human donor in good health. Some clones in this sample may be carry-over from other donors' samples.

V is TRBV21-1 and J is TRBJ1-6. TRBV21-1 is a pseudogene segment. This CDR3 contains 14 residues. The CDR3 region is CASSKHSGNSPLHF.

J is TRBJ2-3 and V is TRBV29-1; absent DNA, TCRdb's TRBD2 call cannot be checked. Germline lookup yields CDR1 SQVTM and CDR2 ANQGSEA. The CDR3 is made up of 13 amino acids. The CDR3 is CSVDLAGTDTQYF.

The chain couples TRBV4-3 to TRBJ1-2. This CDR3 spans 13 amino acids. CDR1 is LGHNA, CDR2 YSLEER, per germline. The CDR3 reads CASSPEEFGFNTF.

The chain joins TRBV28 to TRBJ2-1; the TCRdb call, TRBD2, lacks DNA for checking. Looked up from germline, CDR1 is MDHEN and CDR2 is SYDVKM. The CDR3 runs to 18 residues. CDR3 loop: CASSQYGTSGRSYNEQFF.

V is TRBV3-1 and J is TRBJ2-1; with no DNA, the TCRdb D assignment of TRBD1 cannot be verified. Germline V CDR1 and CDR2: LGHDT, YNNKEL (reference sequence). The CDR3 contains 18 residues. CDR3: CASSQDHGSWDADNEKFF.

The chain recombines TRBV9 with TRBJ2-2; lacking DNA, the TRBD1 call made by TCRdb goes unchecked. Germline V CDR1 and CDR2: SGDLS, YYNGEE. This CDR3 spans 14 amino acids. The CDR3 spells CASAGTGDTGELFF.

The gene calls are TRBV15 and TRBJ2-3; TCRdb's D call of TRBD1 is untestable without DNA. Germline assignment: CDR1 LNHNV and CDR2 YYDKDF (reference sequence). The CDR3 runs to 19 residues. The CDR3 spells CATSRDRDGQGGSTDTQYF. The full variable domain, in which reference TRBV15 and TRBJ2-3 provide the parts outside the CDR3, is DAMVIQNPRYQVTQFGKPVTLSCSQTLNHNVMYWYQQKSSQAPKLLFHYYDKDFNNEADTPDNFQSRRPNTSFCFLDIRSPGLGDTAMYLCATSRDRDGQGGSTDTQYFGPGTRLTVL.

The rearrangement uses TRBV14 and TRBJ2-7. Looked up from germline, CDR1 is SGHDN and CDR2 is FVKESK. This CDR3 contains 13 residues. The CDR3: CASSQALTYEQYF.

This chain connects TRBV12-3 or TRBV12-4 to TRBJ2-5; TCRdb designates TRBD2, a call that cannot be tested without DNA. The CDR3 loop spans 16 amino acids. The CDR3 here is CASSLGPIRVGETQYF.

This chain links TRBV5-1 with TRBJ1-1. Germline CDR1 and CDR2: SGHRS and YFSETQ. This CDR3 spans 13 amino acids. The CDR3 is CASSQGVDTEAFF.

The chain recombines TRBV7-9 with TRBJ2-7. The CDR3 has 15 residues. The germline V gene has CDR1 SEHNR and CDR2 FQNEAQ (reference sequence). The CDR3 reads CASSLAGRGSYEQYF.

The chain links TRBV7-8 to TRBJ2-7; the TCRdb call, TRBD1, lacks DNA for checking. Germline V lookup: CDR1 SGHVS, CDR2 FQNEAQ. The CDR3 sequence is 13 residues long. Here the CDR3 reads CASSLAQGAEQYF.

V is TRBV5-1 and J is TRBJ1-6; the D call of TRBD1 rests on TCRdb alone, since no DNA is present to check it. Germline V gene data show CDR1 as SGHRS and CDR2 as YFSETQ. The length of the CDR3 is 17 residues. The CDR3 sequence is CASSLGTGETYNSPLHF.

This rearrangement joins TRBV27 to TRBJ2-5; TCRdb lists TRBD1, though no DNA is available to test this call. The CDR3 totals 15 residues. The V gene's germline CDR1 is MNHEY and CDR2 SMNVEV (reference sequence). This chain's CDR3 is CASSFVPPGRETQYF.

The chain carries TRBV19 and TRBJ2-3; the TRBD2 assignment by TCRdb is unverifiable without DNA. Germline CDR1 LNHDA, CDR2 SQIVND (reference sequence). CDR3 length: 17 amino acids. CDR3 sequence reads: CASSGAMTSGGTDTQYF.

The chain carries TRBV6-1 and TRBJ1-4; absent DNA, TCRdb's TRBD1 call cannot be checked. CDR3 length equals 16 residues. The germline V gene has CDR1 MNHNS and CDR2 SASEGT. The chain's CDR3 is CASSEFPGGQSEKLFF.

The chain uses TRBV14 and TRBJ1-6. The CDR3 is made up of 16 amino acids. CDR1 is SGHDN and CDR2 is FVKESK in the germline V gene. CDR3 amino acids: CASSHPGPGVGSPLHF.

The V and J genes are TRBV7-8 and TRBJ2-1; TCRdb returns TRBD1, unconfirmable since there is no DNA. The CDR3 is 16 amino acids. Germline lookup yields CDR1 SGHVS and CDR2 FQNEAQ. The CDR3 is CASSFSPGQGFNEQFF. Complete variable domain (other parts from reference TRBV7-8 and TRBJ2-1): GAGVSQSPRYKVAKRGQDVALRCDPISGHVSLFWYQQALGQGPEFLTYFQNEAQLDKSGLPSDRFFAERPEGSVSTLKIQRTQQEDSAVYLCASSFSPGQGFNEQFFGPGTRLTVL.

The chain uses TRBV29-1 and TRBJ2-1; TCRdb's D call, TRBD2, is unchecked because there is no DNA. Germline V gives CDR1 SQVTM, CDR2 ANQGSEA. The CDR3 has 12 amino acids. The CDR3 protein is CSVPRGGNEQFF.

The genes are TRBV29-1 and TRBJ1-1. The length of the CDR3 is 12 residues. In germline, CDR1 is SQVTM, CDR2 ANQGSEA. The CDR3 here is CSVQEKNTEAFF.